This T cell receptor (beta chain) was sequenced for a study of molecular identifiers for immune sequencing clone quantification. Notes on the study in general: Clones exceeding 20 RNA copies carried over 97% of effector molecules but under 1% of naive-cell molecules.

Bulk TCR libraries were made with methods that had been previously described and with listed TCR primers. One entry per CDR3 protein results from TCRdb running MiXCR on the PCR reads. The sample lists fewer than 350,000 distinct CDR3 sequences, 20% to 25% occurring once. With respect to this clonotype: What it binds is unknown. This clone may be a read error of a much larger clone one base away.

Sequencing was done on a sample of naive CD8+ T cells from blood, with Jurkat cell RNA spiked in. Stated subset: FACS-sorted CD8+CD4-CCR7+CD45RA+ naive T cells. This sequence was found in a human donor in good health. Some libraries in this study had Jurkat cell RNA spiked in.

The CDR3 loop is CASSHALGTEAFF. In DNA form, the CDR3 reads TGTGCCAGCAGTCACGCTCTGGGCACTGAAGCTTTCTTT. The V and J genes are TRBV6-6 and TRBJ1-1, with D hard to call. V lost 5 bases and J 4 bases, leaving 11 bases between the germline ends. CDR3 length: 13 residues. Germline CDR1 MNHNY, CDR2 SVGAGI (reference sequence).